The clone carrying this TCR beta chain was observed a handful of times. Trimming shortened V by 2 bases and J by 5 bases, and 7 bases separated the two germline ends. Germline loops: CDR1 SGHVS, CDR2 FQNEAQ. The CDR3 extends over 13 amino acids. Assay used: immunoSEQ multiplex PCR; TCRdb lists only in-frame clones, some missing. The repertoire holds 270,000 or so clones, with around 89% as singletons. These data originate in a study of blood T cell repertoires in COVID-19. The gene calls are TRBV7-8 and TRBJ2-1; D is unclear. The sample was peripheral blood. This TCR was recovered from a man in his forties with acute or convalescent COVID-19. The CDR3 sequence is CASSLKLNNEQFF. The CDR3 nucleotides are TGTGCCAGCAGCTTAAAACTAAACAATGAGCAGTTCTTC. The full variable domain, in which reference TRBV7-8 and TRBJ2-1 provide the parts outside the CDR3, is GAGVSQSPRYKVAKRGQDVALRCDPISGHVSLFWYQQALGQGPEFLTYFQNEAQLDKSGLPSDRFFAERPEGSVSTLKIQRTQQEDSAVYLCASSLKLNNEQFFGPGTRLTVL.